Each of the 26 T cell receptor beta chains below was sequenced from the same sample in a study of neurological immune-mediated disorders. TCRdb reprocessed the 5' RACE reads with MiXCR, giving one entry per CDR3 protein. The table lists tens of thousands of distinct CDR3 sequences, 13% to 15% of them singletons, with 6.5% to 8% in the top ten. The sequencing input was PBMCs. These receptors were obtained from a woman in her fifties or sixties in good health.

This clonotype has ten or more counts. The chain combines TRBV24-1 with TRBJ2-2, with 7 bases that match TRBD1. Trimming cost V 5 bases and J 0 bases; bases outside gene matches: 11. The CDR3 loop spans 18 amino acids. Germline loops: CDR1 KGHDR, CDR2 SFDVKD. The CDR3 sequence is CATSARRGQDPNTGELFF. As DNA, the CDR3 is TGTGCCACCAGTGCCCGCCGAGGACAGGACCCGAACACCGGGGAGCTGTTTTTT.

In its sample, this clonotype was seen many times. This sequence joins TRBV7-8 and TRBJ2-5; no clear D gene. The CDR3 runs to 14 residues. V lost 2 bases to trimming and J lost 4 bases, with 11 bases between them. The germline gives CDR1 SGHVS, CDR2 FQNEAQ. CDR3 region: CASSLQPWGETQYF. The CDR3 DNA follows: TGTGCCAGCAGCTTACAACCCTGGGGAGAGACCCAGTACTTC.

This clonotype was seen many times. This chain joins TRBV6-6 and TRBJ1-1, with D perhaps matching TRBD1 (6 bases). The germline gives CDR1 MNHNY, CDR2 SVGAGI (reference sequence). The CDR3 contains 16 residues. V gave up 7 bases and J gave up 1 base, with 19 bases separating them. The CDR3 here is CASTIGGGRGNTEAFF. As DNA, the CDR3 is TGTGCCAGCACCATAGGGGGGGGAAGGGGGAACACTGAAGCTTTCTTT.

This clonotype was observed at least ten times. V is TRBV5-1 and J is TRBJ1-1; no reliable D call. Germline loops: CDR1 SGHRS, CDR2 YFSETQ. Between the trimmed V and J ends, which lost 3 bases and 1 base, there was a span of 7 bases. There are 13 residues in the CDR3. This CDR3 reads CASSSQSNTEAFF. For the CDR3, the DNA is TGCGCCAGCAGCTCCCAATCGAACACTGAAGCTTTCTTT.

This clonotype was detected many times. This chain uses TRBV20-1 with TRBJ2-2; D is possibly TRBD2 (5 bases). This CDR3 has 14 residues. The germline gives CDR1 DFQATT, CDR2 SNEGSKA (reference sequence). V lost 6 bases and J lost 6, with 17 bases in between. The CDR3 bases are TGCAGTGCCCCCCGGGCCGGGGTAGCCGGGGAGCTGTTTTTT. This sequence encodes CSAPRAGVAGELFF.

The gene calls are TRBV20-1 and TRBJ2-7, with 7 positions matching TRBD1. Trimming removed 1 base from V and 2 bases from J; junction bases left unmatched: 2. Germline-derived CDR1 and CDR2 are DFQATT and SNEGSKA (reference sequence). The CDR3 spans 13 residues. The DNA of the CDR3 is TGCAGTGCTAGAGGGCAGGGGGCCTACGAGCAGTACTTC. Translated, it gives CSARGQGAYEQYF.

This clonotype was counted ten times or more. The chain uses TRBV5-5 and TRBJ1-1, with unresolved D. The V gene's germline CDR1 is SGHKS and CDR2 YYEKEE (reference sequence). The CDR3 covers 14 residues. V was cut by 0 bases and J by 2 bases, with 8 bases left in between. The CDR3 region is CASSLERANTEAFF. The CDR3 region has the DNA TGTGCCAGCAGCTTGGAGCGGGCTAACACTGAAGCTTTCTTT.

This clonotype was found many times. V and J are TRBV5-1 and TRBJ1-5; D uncertain. Trimming cost V 4 bases and J 5 bases, with 13 bases left between them. Per germline, CDR1 SGHRS and CDR2 YFSETQ. CDR3 length equals 14 residues. This chain's CDR3 is CASSPGSVDQPQHF. CDR3 in DNA: TGCGCCAGCAGCCCGGGGAGCGTCGATCAGCCCCAGCATTTT.

The chain employs TRBV12-3 or TRBV12-4 and TRBJ1-2, with D uncertain. V gave up 2 bases and J gave up 7 bases, with 17 bases separating them. The CDR3 is 15 residues long. In DNA, the CDR3 is TGTGCCAGCAGTTTATTGAGTGCCGGAGCGACTGGCTACACCTTC. This sequence encodes CASSLLSAGATGYTF.

This clonotype was counted ten times or more. The chain uses TRBV5-1 and TRBJ2-7, with 11 bases aligning to TRBD1. This CDR3 is built from 14 residues. V shed 2 bases, J shed 7 bases, and the junction held 5 bases outside the gene matches. Germline lookup yields CDR1 SGHRS and CDR2 YFSETQ. The CDR3 sequence: CASSFEDRGQEQYF. The CDR3 bases are TGCGCCAGCAGCTTCGAGGACAGGGGGCAAGAGCAGTACTTC.

This clonotype was counted ten times or more. The gene calls are TRBV7-2 and TRBJ2-1, with D perhaps TRBD1 or TRBD2 (5 bases each). This CDR3 has 14 amino acids. Trimming left V 4 bases short and J 15 bases short, with 22 bases between. Germline assignment: CDR1 SGHTA and CDR2 FQGNSA. The CDR3 region is CASSSPGPYNEGFF. CDR3 nucleotides: TGTGCCAGCAGCTCGCCGGGACCATACAATGAGGGGTTCTTC.

This clonotype was counted ten times or more. In DNA, the CDR3 is TGTGCCAGCAGCCTATGGACAGGGAACACTGAAGCTTTCTTT. Translation: CASSLWTGNTEAFF. The genes are TRBV5-5 and TRBJ1-1; 7 positions agree with TRBD1. V trimming: 4 bases; J trimming: 1 base; junction bases outside the gene matches: 4. CDR1 is SGHKS and CDR2 is YYEKEE in the germline V gene (reference sequence). The CDR3 extends over 14 amino acids.

This clonotype was observed at least ten times. The genes are TRBV12-3 or TRBV12-4 and TRBJ1-5; D unresolved. This CDR3 spans 12 amino acids. V was pared by 6 bases and J by 5 bases, with 8 bases between. CDR3 region: CASSPIDQPQHF. The CDR3 coding sequence is TGTGCCAGCAGCCCTATTGATCAGCCCCAGCATTTT.

This clonotype was observed many times. This chain uses TRBV5-5 with TRBJ2-7, with D possibly being TRBD1 (7 bases). V gave up 0 bases and J gave up 5 bases, with 12 bases separating them. Looked up from germline, CDR1 is SGHKS and CDR2 is YYEKEE (reference sequence). The CDR3 spans 14 residues. The CDR3 DNA reads as TGTGCCAGCAGCTTGGCGACAGGGAGGAACGAGCAGTACTTC. This gives the protein CASSLATGRNEQYF.

In this sample, this clonotype turned up many times. This sequence joins TRBV14 and TRBJ1-2; D call uncertain. V lost 4 bases, J lost 5 bases, and 8 bases lay in between. The V gene's germline CDR1 is SGHDN and CDR2 FVKESK. The CDR3 runs 12 residues. The CDR3 nucleotides are TGTGCCAGCAGCCCCTCTTTTTATGGCTACACCTTC. Residues: CASSPSFYGYTF.

This clonotype was counted a few times. This chain joins TRBV5-1 and TRBJ2-5; TRBD1 agrees at 9 bases. Germline assignment: CDR1 SGHRS and CDR2 YFSETQ. V trimming: 0 bases; J trimming: 4 bases; junction bases outside the gene matches: 7. CDR3 length: 16 residues. The CDR3 DNA is TGCGCCAGCAGCTTGGTTGGGACAGGGATCCCAGAGACCCAGTACTTC. Translating gives CASSLVGTGIPETQYF.

This clonotype was observed at least ten times. The chain combines TRBV7-9 with TRBJ2-7, with a tentative D call TRBD1 (6 bases). This CDR3 comprises 14 residues. Per the germline V gene, CDR1 is SEHNR and CDR2 is FQNEAQ (reference sequence). V lost 7 bases to trimming and J lost 5 bases, with 18 bases between them. The CDR3 nucleotides read TGTGCCAGCACCCTCAATGGGGGCGAAGACGAGCAGTACTTC. It yields the protein CASTLNGGEDEQYF.

This clonotype was detected ten times or more. The V gene is TRBV12-3 or TRBV12-4, the J gene TRBJ1-4, with unresolved D. V was shortened by 10 bases and J by 7 bases, with 10 bases between the two germline ends. The CDR3 loop spans 11 amino acids. DNA for the CDR3: TGTGCCACCGGGAGAGGTGAAAAACTGTTTTTT. Amino acid sequence: CATGRGEKLFF.

The sample holds many counts of this clonotype. The chain couples TRBV10-3 to TRBJ2-7; TRBD2 agrees at 12 bases. Germline values: CDR1 ENHRY, CDR2 SYGVKD. The V and J ends lost 6 bases and 3 bases, in that order; junction bases with no gene match: 6. CDR3 length: 15 residues. The CDR3 region is CAISLGLAGSYEQYF. As DNA, the CDR3 is TGTGCCATCAGCCTCGGACTAGCGGGGAGCTACGAGCAGTACTTC.

Regarding this clonotype: A much larger clone lies a single base off, so this may be a read error. The V call is TRBV3-1, the J call TRBJ1-1; D might be TRBD1 (5 bases). There are 12 residues in the CDR3. V lost 8 bases, J lost 7 bases, and 14 bases lay in between. Germline V lookup: CDR1 LGHDT, CDR2 YNNKEL (reference sequence). The CDR3 here is CASGGRVNEAFF. CDR3 DNA: TGTGCCAGCGGGGGGAGGGTTAATGAAGCTTTCTTT.

This clonotype was observed many times. The chain recombines TRBV5-5 with TRBJ2-7; perhaps TRBD1 as D (6 bases). This CDR3 has 13 residues. Between the trimmed V and J ends, which lost 7 bases and 5 bases, there was a span of 16 bases. In germline, CDR1 is SGHKS, CDR2 YYEKEE (reference sequence). CDR3 DNA: TGTGCCAGCCCGGGGCAGGGGATCCACGAGCAGTACTTC. Translated, it gives CASPGQGIHEQYF. The full variable domain, rest sourced from reference TRBV5-5 and TRBJ2-7, is DAGVTQSPTHLIKTRGQQVTLRCSPISGHKSVSWYQQVLGQGPQFIFQYYEKEERGRGNFPDRFSARQFPNYSSELNVNALLLGDSALYLCASPGQGIHEQYFGPGTRLTVT.

This clonotype was seen ten or more times. The chain uses TRBV7-9 and TRBJ2-1; D is ambiguous. V gave up 7 bases and J gave up 1 base, with 8 bases separating them. CDR1 SEHNR and CDR2 FQNEAQ come from the germline V gene (reference sequence). The CDR3 contains 13 residues. The CDR3 bases are TGTGCCAGCAATAGCCCGTCCTACAATGAGCAGTTCTTC. It is translated as CASNSPSYNEQFF.

As to this clonotype: This sequence may be a read error, since a much larger clone differs from it by one base. The chain couples TRBV7-7 to TRBJ2-2; 8 bases align to TRBD2. The length of the CDR3 is 15 residues. The germline CDR1 and CDR2 sequences are SSHAT and FNYEAQ (reference sequence). The CDR3 is CASSLERGTTGELIF. As DNA, the CDR3 is TGTGCCAGCAGCTTAGAGCGGGGGACGACGGGGGAGCTGATTTTT.

The sample holds many counts of this clonotype. The J gene is TRBJ2-1, the V gene TRBV5-1; D remains ambiguous. This CDR3 contains 16 residues. V was cut by 0 bases and J by 0 bases, with 10 bases left in between. CDR1 is SGHRS, CDR2 YFSETQ, per germline. Written as DNA, the CDR3 is TGCGCCAGCAGCTTGGATCCGCGGCCCTCCTACAATGAGCAGTTCTTC. As protein: CASSLDPRPSYNEQFF.

As to this clonotype: A much larger clone differs by one base, so this may be a read error. The V and J genes are TRBV5-1 and TRBJ2-3, with D perhaps being TRBD1 or TRBD2 (5 bases each). Germline CDR1 is SGHRS and CDR2 is YFSETQ. Deletions cut 7 bases from V and 1 base from J, with 19 bases between. The CDR3 is 16 amino acids. The CDR3, as DNA: TGCGCCAGCGCTACCTCGTACAGGCGGGGCACAGATACGCAGTATTTT. Residues: CASATSYRRGTDTQYF.

The sample holds many counts of this clonotype. The chain links TRBV5-1 to TRBJ2-5; D perhaps matches TRBD1 (6 bases). V dropped 1 base and J dropped 2 bases, with 12 bases sitting between them. The CDR3 spans 15 residues. The germline CDR1 and CDR2 sequences are SGHRS and YFSETQ. CDR3 bases: TGCGCCAGCAGCTTGAATAGACAGGATCAAGAGACCCAGTACTTC. Its translation is CASSLNRQDQETQYF.